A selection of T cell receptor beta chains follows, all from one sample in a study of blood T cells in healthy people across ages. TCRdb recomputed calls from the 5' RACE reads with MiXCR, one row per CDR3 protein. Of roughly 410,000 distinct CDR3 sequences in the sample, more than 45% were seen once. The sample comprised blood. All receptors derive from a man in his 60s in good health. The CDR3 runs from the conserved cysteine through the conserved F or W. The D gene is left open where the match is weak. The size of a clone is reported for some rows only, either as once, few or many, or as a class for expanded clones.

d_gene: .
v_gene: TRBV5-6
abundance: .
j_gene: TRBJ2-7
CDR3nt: TGTGCCAGCAGCCCCGACTTGGTTGGCTCCTACAATGAGCAGTACTTC
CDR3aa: CASSPDLVGSYNEQYF

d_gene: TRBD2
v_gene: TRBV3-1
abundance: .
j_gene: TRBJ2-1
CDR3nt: TGTGCCAGCAGCCAAGCAGCGGGGGGGTACAATGAGCAGTTCTTC
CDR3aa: CASSQAAGGYNEQFF

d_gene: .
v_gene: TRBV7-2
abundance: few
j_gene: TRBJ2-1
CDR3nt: TGTGCCAGCAGCCCTTCCGGAGTGATAAGTCTCAATGAGCAGTTCTTC
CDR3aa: CASSPSGVISLNEQFF

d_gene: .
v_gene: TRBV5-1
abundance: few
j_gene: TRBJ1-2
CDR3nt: TGCGCCAGCAGCGTGGACACCTCTAACTATGGCTACACCTTC
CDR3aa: CASSVDTSNYGYTF

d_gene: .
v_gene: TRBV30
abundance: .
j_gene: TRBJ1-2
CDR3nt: TGTGCCTTCCACAGGGCCAGGCGTGGCTACACCTTC
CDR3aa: CAFHRARRGYTF

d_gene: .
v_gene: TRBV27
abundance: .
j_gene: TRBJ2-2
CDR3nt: TGTGCCAGCAGTTTCGGCAGGGCTAACACCGGGGAGCTGTTTTTT
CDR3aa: CASSFGRANTGELFF

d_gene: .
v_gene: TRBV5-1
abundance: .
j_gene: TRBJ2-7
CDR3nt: TGCGCCAGCAGCAACCAGGGGTCCTACGAGCAGTACTTC
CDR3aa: CASSNQGSYEQYF

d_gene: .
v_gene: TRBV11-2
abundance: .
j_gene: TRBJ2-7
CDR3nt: TGTGCCAGCAGCGGAGACAGAAGCTGGAGTTTCTGCAATGAGCAGTACTTC
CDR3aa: CASSGDRSWSFCNEQYF

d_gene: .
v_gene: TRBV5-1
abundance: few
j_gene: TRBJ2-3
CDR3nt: TGCGCCAGCAGCTTCGCCCGGGATACGCAGTATTTT
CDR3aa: CASSFARDTQYF

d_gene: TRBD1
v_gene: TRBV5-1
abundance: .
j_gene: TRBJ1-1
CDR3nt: TGCGCCAGCAGCCAGACAGGGCAAACTGAAGCTTTCTTT
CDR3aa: CASSQTGQTEAFF

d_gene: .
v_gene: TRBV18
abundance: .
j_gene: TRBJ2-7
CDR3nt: TGTGCCAGCTCGTCACCGGGACGGCTCAATGAGCAGTACTTC
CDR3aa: CASSSPGRLNEQYF

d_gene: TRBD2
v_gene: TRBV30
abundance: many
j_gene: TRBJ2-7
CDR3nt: TGTGCCTGGAGTCCAACCCATCGGGAGGGCCTCAAGCAGTACTTC
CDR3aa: CAWSPTHREGLKQYF

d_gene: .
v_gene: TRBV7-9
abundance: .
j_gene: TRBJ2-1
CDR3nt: TGTGCCAGCAGCCACCACCTGACTCGCGGCTACAATGAGCAGTTCTTC
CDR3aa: CASSHHLTRGYNEQFF

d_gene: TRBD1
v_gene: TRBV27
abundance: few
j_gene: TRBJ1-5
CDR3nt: TGTGCCAGCAGTACGGACAGGGGGGATAGCAATCAGCCCCAGCATTTT
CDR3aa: CASSTDRGDSNQPQHF

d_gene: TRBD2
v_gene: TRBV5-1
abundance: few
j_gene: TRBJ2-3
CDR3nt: TGCGCCAGCAGCCGAGACGGGAGGCCGGGCACAGATACGCAGTATTTT
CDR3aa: CASSRDGRPGTDTQYF

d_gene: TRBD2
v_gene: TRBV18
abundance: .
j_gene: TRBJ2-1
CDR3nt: TGTGCCAGCTCACCACCGGGACTAGCGGGGGCACTAGATGAGCAGTTCTTC
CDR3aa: CASSPPGLAGALDEQFF

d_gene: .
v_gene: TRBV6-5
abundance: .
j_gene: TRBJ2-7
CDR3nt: TGTGCCAGCAGTTACGGACCCACCGGGGCCTACGAGCAGTACTTC
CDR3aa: CASSYGPTGAYEQYF

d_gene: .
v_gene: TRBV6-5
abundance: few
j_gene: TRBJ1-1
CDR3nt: TGTGCCAGCAGGGCGGTGACGAACACTGAAGCTTTCTTT
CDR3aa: CASRAVTNTEAFF

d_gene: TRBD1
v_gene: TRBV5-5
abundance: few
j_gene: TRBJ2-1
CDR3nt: TGTGCCAGCAGCCAGACCTTCCGGGACAGGGTATTATACAATGAGCAGTTCTTC
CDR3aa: CASSQTFRDRVLYNEQFF

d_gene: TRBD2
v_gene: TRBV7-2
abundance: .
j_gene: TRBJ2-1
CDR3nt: TGTGCCAGCAGCTTAAAGCACCGAGCGGGAGGGATATACAATGAGCAGTTCTTC
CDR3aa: CASSLKHRAGGIYNEQFF

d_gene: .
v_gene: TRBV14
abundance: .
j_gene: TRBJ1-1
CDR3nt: TGTGCCAGCAGCTTCGGACCGAACACTAAAGCTTTCTTT
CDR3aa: CASSFGPNTKAFF

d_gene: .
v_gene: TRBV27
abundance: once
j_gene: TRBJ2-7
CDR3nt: TGTGCCAGCGCGGTGGGGCAGATCGACGAGCAGTATTTC
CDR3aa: CASAVGQIDEQYF

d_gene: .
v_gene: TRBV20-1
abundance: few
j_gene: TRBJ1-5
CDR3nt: TGCAGTGCTAGAGAAGACAACAGTTTTTCTCAGCCCCAGCATTTT
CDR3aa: CSAREDNSFSQPQHF

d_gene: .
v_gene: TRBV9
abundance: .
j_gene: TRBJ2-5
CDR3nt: TGTGCCAGCAGCCCCCAGGGGTGGGGCGATGAGCAGTACTTC
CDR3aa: CASSPQGWGDEQYF

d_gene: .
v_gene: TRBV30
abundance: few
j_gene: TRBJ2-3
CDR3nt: TGTGCCTGGAGTGCCACAGATACGCAGTATTTT
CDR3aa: CAWSATDTQYF